Each of the 2 T cell receptor beta chains below was sequenced from the same sample in a study of CD8 T cells in Susac syndrome (dated by TCRdb to the late 2010s). Library generation was performed with the immunoSEQ multiplex PCR assay. RNA was extracted with the RNeasy kit and roughly 0.5 to 1 ug was reverse transcribed using random hexamers. In-frame beta chains were kept once TCRdb had trimmed the public reads at Q25 with fastp and called clones with MiXCR. Identical CDR3 proteins give one entry, which carries the most common genes and DNA. The sample profile shows about 80,000 distinct CDR3 sequences; roughly 96% of them were found once. The ten largest clones capture roughly 0.44% of the sample. Sample: CD8+ T cells from PBMCs. These receptors were obtained from a human donor with Susac syndrome.

V and J are TRBV28 and TRBJ1-1; TRBD1 matches 7 bases. CDR3 length: 14 residues. V lost 5 bases, J lost 6 bases, and 9 bases stayed unmatched. The germline V gene has CDR1 MDHEN and CDR2 SYDVKM. This CDR3 is CASSTQTGSAEAFF. Written as DNA, the CDR3 is TGTGCCAGCAGTACACAGACAGGGTCCGCTGAAGCTTTCTTT.

This clonotype was recorded a few times. V gene TRBV4-2 combines with J gene TRBJ2-7; the match to TRBD1 covers 7 bases. Losses at the gene ends were 0 bases for V and 3 bases for J; bases not matched to a gene: 5. The CDR3 length is 15 residues. Germline CDR1 reads LGHNA; CDR2 reads YNFKEQ. The CDR3 sequence is CASSQDRTGHYEQYV. CDR3 DNA sequence: TGTGCCAGCAGCCAAGATCGGACAGGTCACTACGAGCAGTACGTC.